This T cell receptor (beta chain) was sequenced during a study of cytomegalovirus exposure and HLA in healthy donors. Amplification used 60 Vbeta primers and 13 Jbeta primers. Clones were sequenced by immunoSEQ multiplex PCR, and TCRdb holds only the in-frame ones, with some missing. The listing records tens of thousands of clones. CDR1 SGHRS and CDR2 YFSETQ come from the germline V gene. V shed 7 bases, J shed 5 bases, and the junction held 9 bases outside the gene matches. The CDR3 sequence is 15 residues long. The rearrangement joins TRBV5-1 to TRBJ1-4, with TRBD1 matching over 9 bases. Sample: PBMCs. The sequence came from a boy aged 5-17 years in good health and CMV-seronegative. This CDR3 is CASGPVGTGNEKLFF. DNA for the CDR3: TGCGCCAGCGGCCCCGTGGGGACAGGGAATGAAAAACTGTTTTTT.